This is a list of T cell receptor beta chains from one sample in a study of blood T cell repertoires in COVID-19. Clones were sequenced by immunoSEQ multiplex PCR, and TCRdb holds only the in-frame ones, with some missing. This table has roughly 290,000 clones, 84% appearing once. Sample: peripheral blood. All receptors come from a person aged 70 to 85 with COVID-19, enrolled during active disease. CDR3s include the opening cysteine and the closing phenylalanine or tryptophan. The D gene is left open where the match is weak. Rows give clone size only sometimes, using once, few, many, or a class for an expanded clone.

CDR3 protein: CASSALKRDTQYF; CDR3 DNA: TGTGCCAGCAGCGCCTTAAAGCGTGACACGCAGTATTTT; V gene: TRBV14; J gene: TRBJ2-3; clone size: once; D gene: NA
CDR3 protein: CASSNPLRDSPLHF; CDR3 DNA: TGTGCCAGCAGTAACCCCCTACGGGATTCACCCCTCCACTTT; V gene: TRBV28; J gene: TRBJ1-6; clone size: NA; D gene: NA
CDR3 protein: CASSLMGGMNTEAFF; CDR3 DNA: TGTGCCAGCAGCTTGATGGGCGGGATGAACACTGAAGCTTTCTTT; V gene: TRBV5-4; J gene: TRBJ1-1; clone size: NA; D gene: NA
CDR3 protein: CASSLGGGTDTQYF; CDR3 DNA: TGCGCCAGCAGCTTGGGCGGGGGCACAGATACGCAGTATTTT; V gene: TRBV5-1; J gene: TRBJ2-3; clone size: NA; D gene: NA
CDR3 protein: CASSLKAGKETQYF; CDR3 DNA: TGTGCCAGCAGCTTAAAGGCAGGCAAAGAGACCCAGTACTTC; V gene: TRBV5-4; J gene: TRBJ2-5; clone size: NA; D gene: NA
CDR3 protein: CASRRQTGGYEQYF; CDR3 DNA: TGTGCCAGCAGGCGACAGACGGGTGGCTACGAGCAGTACTTC; V gene: TRBV28; J gene: TRBJ2-7; clone size: NA; D gene: NA
CDR3 protein: CASSSPRGKETQYF; CDR3 DNA: TGTGCCAGCAGTTCCCCGAGGGGGAAGGAGACCCAGTACTTC; V gene: TRBV28; J gene: TRBJ2-5; clone size: NA; D gene: NA
CDR3 protein: CASSPVRGAGLAPLHF; CDR3 DNA: TGTGCCAGCAGTCCGGTTCGGGGGGCGGGGCTCGCACCCCTCCACTTT; V gene: TRBV28; J gene: TRBJ1-6; clone size: few; D gene: NA
CDR3 protein: CASSVAGQGYEQYF; CDR3 DNA: TGTGCCAGCAGCGTAGCAGGGCAGGGCTACGAGCAGTACTTC; V gene: TRBV9; J gene: TRBJ2-7; clone size: NA; D gene: NA
CDR3 protein: CASSTGPGELFF; CDR3 DNA: TGTGCCAGTAGTACCGGTCCCGGGGAGCTGTTTTTT; V gene: TRBV19; J gene: TRBJ2-2; clone size: NA; D gene: NA
CDR3 protein: CASSKTPGGPIYGNQPQHF; CDR3 DNA: TGTGCCAGCAGCAAAACCCCGGGGGGGCCAATTTATGGCAATCAGCCCCAGCATTTT; V gene: TRBV21-1; J gene: TRBJ1-5; clone size: NA; D gene: NA
CDR3 protein: CASSQSPLGETQYF; CDR3 DNA: TGTGCCAGCAGCCAAAGTCCCCTCGGGGAGACCCAGTACTTC; V gene: TRBV13; J gene: TRBJ2-5; clone size: NA; D gene: NA
CDR3 protein: CASTESRQGFTQFF; CDR3 DNA: TGTGCCAGTACCGAAAGCCGACAGGGATTTACGCAGTTCTTC; V gene: TRBV19; J gene: TRBJ2-1; clone size: NA; D gene: TRBD1
CDR3 protein: CASSWGLLNTEAFF; CDR3 DNA: TGTGCCAGCAGTTGGGGCCTTTTAAACACTGAAGCTTTCTTT; V gene: TRBV28; J gene: TRBJ1-1; clone size: NA; D gene: NA
CDR3 protein: CASSLGTAEKLFF; CDR3 DNA: TGTGCCAGCAGTTTAGGGACAGCCGAAAAACTGTTTTTT; V gene: TRBV12-3/TRBV12-4; J gene: TRBJ1-4; clone size: NA; D gene: NA
CDR3 protein: CASSQERVRSTEAFF; CDR3 DNA: TGTGCCAGCAGCCAAGAGCGGGTTCGTAGCACTGAAGCTTTCTTT; V gene: TRBV3-1/TRBV3-2; J gene: TRBJ1-1; clone size: NA; D gene: NA
CDR3 protein: CASTGTGWNTEAFF; CDR3 DNA: TGTGCCAGCACTGGGACAGGGTGGAACACTGAAGCTTTCTTT; V gene: TRBV2; J gene: TRBJ1-1; clone size: NA; D gene: TRBD1
CDR3 protein: CASSLAVSGVKLYGYTF; CDR3 DNA: TGTGCCAGCAGCTTAGCGGTTTCAGGGGTAAAGCTCTATGGCTACACCTTC; V gene: TRBV7-8; J gene: TRBJ1-2; clone size: NA; D gene: NA
CDR3 protein: CASSENRAGEKLFF; CDR3 DNA: TGTGCCAGCAGTGAAAACAGGGCGGGCGAAAAACTGTTTTTT; V gene: TRBV6-1; J gene: TRBJ1-4; clone size: NA; D gene: NA
CDR3 protein: CAWSPLGNTEAFF; CDR3 DNA: TGTGCCTGGTCTCCACTTGGGAACACTGAAGCTTTCTTT; V gene: TRBV30; J gene: TRBJ1-1; clone size: NA; D gene: NA
CDR3 protein: CASSPRQGSAEAFF; CDR3 DNA: TGTGCCAGCAGCCCGAGACAGGGTTCCGCTGAAGCTTTCTTT; V gene: TRBV7-9; J gene: TRBJ1-1; clone size: few; D gene: TRBD1
CDR3 protein: CASSLDLGGSYNSPLHF; CDR3 DNA: TGTGCCAGCAGCTTGGATCTGGGAGGCTCCTATAATTCACCCCTCCACTTT; V gene: TRBV7-2; J gene: TRBJ1-6; clone size: NA; D gene: NA
CDR3 protein: CASSPDAGAFF; CDR3 DNA: TGTGCCAGCAGTCCTGACGCGGGAGCTTTCTTT; V gene: TRBV27; J gene: TRBJ1-1; clone size: NA; D gene: NA
CDR3 protein: CASSFGAGGPLGEQYF; CDR3 DNA: TGTGCCAGCAGCTTCGGAGCGGGGGGGCCTCTTGGAGAGCAGTACTTC; V gene: TRBV7-2; J gene: TRBJ2-7; clone size: NA; D gene: TRBD2
CDR3 protein: CASSQGYGNRHNEQFF; CDR3 DNA: TGCGCCAGCAGCCAAGGGTACGGGAATCGACACAATGAGCAGTTCTTC; V gene: TRBV4-1; J gene: TRBJ2-1; clone size: once; D gene: NA
CDR3 protein: CASSIWTGGKNTEAFF; CDR3 DNA: TGTGCCAGTAGTATCTGGACAGGGGGCAAGAACACTGAAGCTTTCTTT; V gene: TRBV19; J gene: TRBJ1-1; clone size: NA; D gene: TRBD1
CDR3 protein: CASSVGGSSTDTQYF; CDR3 DNA: TGTGCCAGCAGCGTAGGAGGTTCTAGCACAGATACGCAGTATTTT; V gene: TRBV9; J gene: TRBJ2-3; clone size: NA; D gene: NA
CDR3 protein: CASSGQVPYNEQFF; CDR3 DNA: TGTGCCAGCAGCGGACAGGTACCGTACAATGAGCAGTTCTTC; V gene: TRBV3-1/TRBV3-2; J gene: TRBJ2-1; clone size: NA; D gene: TRBD1
CDR3 protein: CASSPDSRAYSPLHF; CDR3 DNA: TGTGCCAGCAGCCCGGACAGCCGCGCTTATTCACCCCTCCACTTT; V gene: TRBV7-2; J gene: TRBJ1-6; clone size: NA; D gene: NA
CDR3 protein: CASSDSDRAQYF; CDR3 DNA: TGTGCCAGCAGTGACTCCGACAGAGCCCAGTACTTC; V gene: TRBV6-5; J gene: TRBJ2-5; clone size: NA; D gene: NA
CDR3 protein: CASSQDGGYTEAFF; CDR3 DNA: TGTGCCAGCAGCCAAGACGGCGGGTACACTGAAGCTTTCTTT; V gene: TRBV4-2; J gene: TRBJ1-1; clone size: NA; D gene: NA
CDR3 protein: CASSSSGGASEQFF; CDR3 DNA: TGTGCCAGCTCATCTAGCGGGGGGGCGAGTGAGCAGTTCTTC; V gene: TRBV18; J gene: TRBJ2-1; clone size: NA; D gene: TRBD2
CDR3 protein: CASSSTTGTGGRGEQFF; CDR3 DNA: TGTGCCAGCAGCTCCACAACCGGGACAGGGGGACGTGGTGAGCAGTTCTTC; V gene: TRBV5-4; J gene: TRBJ2-1; clone size: once; D gene: TRBD1
CDR3 protein: CASRSGTSGRPSTDTQYF; CDR3 DNA: TGTGCCAGCAGATCAGGGACTAGCGGGAGGCCTAGCACAGATACGCAGTATTTT; V gene: TRBV28; J gene: TRBJ2-3; clone size: NA; D gene: TRBD2
CDR3 protein: CAISEGQVQETQYF; CDR3 DNA: TGTGCCATCAGTGAGGGCCAGGTCCAAGAGACCCAGTACTTC; V gene: TRBV10-3; J gene: TRBJ2-5; clone size: NA; D gene: NA
CDR3 protein: CASRQGQLNEKLFF; CDR3 DNA: TGTGCCAGTCGCCAGGGCCAACTTAATGAAAAACTGTTTTTT; V gene: TRBV19; J gene: TRBJ1-4; clone size: NA; D gene: NA
CDR3 protein: CASSVETFSGANVLTF; CDR3 DNA: TGTGCCAGCAGCGTAGAGACATTCTCTGGGGCCAACGTCCTGACTTTC; V gene: TRBV9; J gene: TRBJ2-6; clone size: NA; D gene: NA
CDR3 protein: CAWGIGTGDSPLHF; CDR3 DNA: TGTGCCTGGGGGATTGGGACAGGGGATTCACCCCTCCACTTT; V gene: TRBV30; J gene: TRBJ1-6; clone size: NA; D gene: TRBD1
CDR3 protein: CASSEWPTGLKF; CDR3 DNA: TGTGCCAGCAGTGAATGGCCGACAGGGCTGAAGTTC; V gene: TRBV6-1; J gene: TRBJ2-7; clone size: many; D gene: TRBD1
CDR3 protein: CASSTEYQPQHF; CDR3 DNA: TGTGCCAGCAGCACAGAGTATCAGCCCCAGCATTTT; V gene: TRBV28; J gene: TRBJ1-5; clone size: NA; D gene: NA
CDR3 protein: CASSFKQGGEQYF; CDR3 DNA: TGTGCCAGCAGTTTCAAGCAGGGGGGCGAGCAGTACTTC; V gene: TRBV12-3/TRBV12-4; J gene: TRBJ2-7; clone size: NA; D gene: NA
CDR3 protein: CASSIGGYEQYF; CDR3 DNA: TGTGCCAGCTCAATAGGGGGCTACGAGCAGTACTTC; V gene: TRBV18; J gene: TRBJ2-7; clone size: NA; D gene: NA
CDR3 protein: CASSPIGQESAGGPLNGELFF; CDR3 DNA: TGCGCCAGCAGCCCCATAGGACAGGAGTCGGCGGGAGGGCCTTTAAACGGGGAGCTGTTTTTT; V gene: TRBV4-1; J gene: TRBJ2-2; clone size: few; D gene: TRBD2
CDR3 protein: CASRREIGSGNTIYF; CDR3 DNA: TGTGCCAGCAGAAGGGAGATCGGCTCTGGAAACACCATATATTTT; V gene: TRBV6-5; J gene: TRBJ1-3; clone size: few; D gene: NA
CDR3 protein: CASSRGQGSYEQYF; CDR3 DNA: TGCGCCAGCAGCCGAGGACAGGGATCCTACGAGCAGTACTTC; V gene: TRBV5-1; J gene: TRBJ2-7; clone size: once; D gene: TRBD1
CDR3 protein: CASSLGTRLSIEAFF; CDR3 DNA: TGTGCCAGCAGCTTGGGGACACGTCTGAGTATTGAAGCTTTCTTT; V gene: TRBV5-6; J gene: TRBJ1-1; clone size: NA; D gene: NA
CDR3 protein: CASSLKRYTEAFF; CDR3 DNA: TGTGCCAGCAGCTTGAAGCGGTACACTGAAGCTTTCTTT; V gene: TRBV6-5; J gene: TRBJ1-1; clone size: NA; D gene: NA
CDR3 protein: CASSTGTGPYSNQPQHF; CDR3 DNA: TGTGCCAGCAGTACCGGGACAGGACCCTATAGCAATCAGCCCCAGCATTTT; V gene: TRBV27; J gene: TRBJ1-5; clone size: NA; D gene: TRBD1
CDR3 protein: CASSRPQGTGANVLTF; CDR3 DNA: TGTGCCAGCAGCAGGCCACAGGGCACGGGGGCCAACGTCCTGACTTTC; V gene: TRBV5-4; J gene: TRBJ2-6; clone size: NA; D gene: NA
CDR3 protein: CASSGERFTEAFF; CDR3 DNA: TGTGCCAGCTCAGGGGAGAGGTTTACTGAAGCTTTCTTT; V gene: TRBV28; J gene: TRBJ1-1; clone size: once; D gene: NA
CDR3 protein: CASSMGRGKTQPQHF; CDR3 DNA: TGTGCCAGTAGTATGGGAAGGGGAAAGACTCAGCCCCAGCATTTT; V gene: TRBV19; J gene: TRBJ1-5; clone size: NA; D gene: NA
CDR3 protein: CASSTLSSYNEQFF; CDR3 DNA: TGCGCCAGCAGCACCCTGAGCTCCTACAATGAGCAGTTCTTC; V gene: TRBV5-1; J gene: TRBJ2-1; clone size: once; D gene: NA
CDR3 protein: CASSLGGQGGTEAFF; CDR3 DNA: TGCGCCAGCAGCTTGGGAGGACAGGGGGGCACTGAAGCTTTCTTT; V gene: TRBV5-1; J gene: TRBJ1-1; clone size: NA; D gene: TRBD1
CDR3 protein: CASSRGGETQYF; CDR3 DNA: TGTGCCAGCAGCAGAGGGGGCGAGACCCAGTACTTC; V gene: TRBV6-5; J gene: TRBJ2-5; clone size: NA; D gene: TRBD1
CDR3 protein: CAIRSTRTGVSGYTF; CDR3 DNA: TGTGCCATCAGATCGACCCGGACAGGGGTGAGTGGCTACACCTTC; V gene: TRBV10-3; J gene: TRBJ1-2; clone size: NA; D gene: TRBD1